The text below deals with one T cell receptor beta chain. Its cognate antigen is unknown. Every donor contributed roughly 11 milliliters of peripheral blood by blood draw. Per sample, no less than 6 micrograms of total RNA were extracted. This specimen belongs to a study of blood T cells in healthy people across ages. V lost 1 base and J 12 bases, leaving 15 bases between the germline ends. The CDR3 sequence is 13 residues long. Looked up from germline, CDR1 is SEHNR and CDR2 is FQNEAQ (reference sequence). PCR was performed a second time for roughly 7 to 11 cycles using a sample-barcoded 5' primer and a J-beta primer mix. TCRdb independently ran MiXCR on the 5' RACE reads; one entry per CDR3 protein. This table holds about 640,000 distinct CDR3 sequences, 58% found once. Study results and limitations: Long-lived donors carried more naive CD4+ cells and greater diversity than aged donors. Older age went with lower TCR beta diversity per million T cells, in a roughly linear way.

The TCR sequence derives from a man aged 55 to 69 in good health. The rearrangement joins TRBV7-9 to TRBJ1-2; possible D gene TRBD1, 5 bases. The sequencing sample was made of blood. CDR3 DNA sequence: TGTGCCAGCAGCTTAGTGACACTCACGGGGGACACCTTC. Encoded protein: CASSLVTLTGDTF.